The rows below give T cell receptor beta chains drawn from one sample of a study of beta chain features in type 1 diabetes. Profiled with immunoSEQ multiplex PCR; TCRdb holds only in-frame clones, not every one. This table has 350,000 to 450,000 clones, approximately 15% appearing once. Sequences were obtained from naive CD4+ T cells from blood. The receptors originated from a woman younger than 30 in good health. CDR3s include the opening cysteine and the closing phenylalanine or tryptophan. The D gene is left open where the match is weak. Rows may omit the clone size; those that give it use once, few, many or a size class.

abundance	v_gene	d_gene	j_gene	CDR3aa	CDR3nt
NA	TRBV15	NA	TRBJ2-1	CATARGPYYNEQFF	TGTGCCACCGCTCGCGGGCCCTACTACAATGAGCAGTTCTTC
few	TRBV10-2	TRBD2	TRBJ2-2	CASSDRNGRASGELFF	TGCGCCAGCAGTGACAGGAACGGGAGGGCGAGTGGGGAGCTGTTTTTT
NA	TRBV5-1	TRBD1	TRBJ1-2	CASSFNRGDDGYTF	TGCGCCAGCAGCTTCAACAGGGGTGACGATGGCTACACCTTC
NA	TRBV19	NA	TRBJ1-5	CATNRDRNQPQHF	TGTGCCACAAACAGGGATCGCAATCAGCCCCAGCATTTT
few	TRBV28	NA	TRBJ1-2	CASSLGGTYGYTF	TGTGCCAGCAGTTTAGGGGGGACCTATGGCTACACCTTC
NA	TRBV9	NA	TRBJ2-5	CASSALQETQYF	TGTGCCAGCAGCGCACTCCAAGAGACCCAGTACTTC
NA	TRBV5-4	TRBD1	TRBJ2-1	CASSSRYRGVGQFF	TGTGCCAGCAGCTCAAGGTACAGGGGTGTAGGGCAGTTCTTC
few	TRBV10-3	NA	TRBJ1-3	CAISDRMRSGNTIYF	TGTGCCATCAGTGACAGGATGCGCTCTGGAAACACCATATATTTT
NA	TRBV28	NA	TRBJ2-5	CASSLGSGETQYF	TGTGCCAGCAGTTTGGGGAGCGGAGAGACCCAGTACTTC
few	TRBV28	NA	TRBJ1-5	CASSQNQPQHF	TGTGCCAGCAGCCAAAATCAGCCCCAGCATTTT
NA	TRBV6-5	NA	TRBJ2-1	CASSYRAGWEQFF	TGTGCCAGCAGTTACAGAGCAGGCTGGGAGCAGTTCTTC
few	TRBV30	NA	TRBJ2-5	CAWGFRGIQETQYF	TGTGCCTGGGGGTTTCGGGGTATCCAAGAGACCCAGTACTTC
NA	TRBV7-9	TRBD1	TRBJ1-5	CASSLTGDQPQHF	TGTGCCAGCAGCTTAACAGGGGATCAGCCCCAGCATTTT
NA	TRBV5-1	TRBD2	TRBJ2-7	CASSVSGSDEQYF	TGCGCCAGCAGCGTTAGCGGGAGCGACGAGCAGTACTTC
NA	TRBV18	TRBD2	TRBJ2-5	CASSLLKLAGVVKETQYF	TGTGCCAGCTCACTACTTAAACTAGCGGGAGTCGTGAAAGAGACCCAGTACTTC
NA	TRBV18	NA	TRBJ2-1	CASSPGQADYNEQFF	TGTGCCAGCTCACCGGGGCAGGCCGACTACAATGAGCAGTTCTTC
few	TRBV6-5	NA	TRBJ2-5	CASSYRQVPETQYF	TGTGCCAGCAGTTACCGACAGGTCCCAGAGACCCAGTACTTC
NA	TRBV6-6	TRBD2	TRBJ2-7	CASSPSGGHPREQYF	TGTGCCAGCAGTCCTAGCGGTGGACATCCTAGGGAGCAGTACTTC
NA	TRBV9	NA	TRBJ2-4	CASSDNRAKNIQYF	TGTGCCAGCAGCGACAACAGGGCGAAAAACATTCAGTACTTC
NA	TRBV11-1	TRBD2	TRBJ2-2	CASSLEGLAAGELFF	TGTGCCAGCAGCTTAGAGGGACTAGCGGCCGGGGAGCTGTTTTTT
few	TRBV28	TRBD1	TRBJ2-1	CASSLPGTGFYNEQFF	TGTGCCAGCAGTCTCCCCGGGACAGGGTTCTACAATGAGCAGTTCTTC
few	TRBV11-2	NA	TRBJ2-4	CASSLSRQPENIQYF	TGTGCCAGCAGCTTATCGAGACAGCCCGAAAACATTCAGTACTTC
NA	TRBV5-1	NA	TRBJ2-3	CANPTGTDTQYF	TGCGCCAACCCGACAGGCACAGATACGCAGTATTTT
NA	TRBV2	TRBD2	TRBJ2-2	CASRVTSGSPGELFF	TGTGCCAGCAGGGTAACTAGCGGGAGTCCCGGGGAGCTGTTTTTT
few	TRBV7-9	TRBD2	TRBJ2-1	CASSSGLAGIGEQFF	TGTGCCAGCAGCTCGGGACTAGCGGGAATCGGCGAGCAGTTCTTC
few	TRBV13	NA	TRBJ1-2	CASSLGGGGYTF	TGTGCCAGCAGCTTAGGCGGGGGTGGCTACACCTTC
NA	TRBV14	NA	TRBJ1-5	CASSQVGANQPQHF	TGTGCCAGCAGCCAAGTAGGGGCCAATCAGCCCCAGCATTTT
NA	TRBV5-4	TRBD2	TRBJ2-1	CASSWVSSGSGEQFF	TGTGCCAGCAGCTGGGTCTCTAGCGGGTCCGGGGAGCAGTTCTTC
few	TRBV28	NA	TRBJ1-2	CASRRYVGGPVTAGYTF	TGTGCCAGCAGGCGTTACGTGGGGGGACCAGTCACGGCTGGCTACACCTTC
few	TRBV28	NA	TRBJ2-6	CASSFYLQGPGANVLTF	TGTGCCAGCAGTTTCTACTTGCAGGGTCCTGGGGCCAACGTCCTGACTTTC
NA	TRBV4-1	TRBD2	TRBJ2-1	CASSQDPAGGGNEQFF	TGCGCCAGCAGCCAAGATCCAGCGGGAGGGGGCAATGAGCAGTTCTTC
NA	TRBV10-3	NA	TRBJ1-5	CAIWTGTLDQPQHF	TGTGCCATCTGGACTGGTACTTTGGATCAGCCCCAGCATTTT
NA	TRBV7-9	NA	TRBJ2-6	CASRRAARGANVLTF	TGTGCCAGTAGACGAGCGGCCCGTGGGGCCAACGTCCTGACTTTC
few	TRBV19	NA	TRBJ2-7	CASSIPRFLAISKYEQYF	TGTGCCAGTAGTATCCCAAGATTTCTAGCGATCTCTAAGTACGAGCAGTACTTC
NA	TRBV28	NA	TRBJ1-5	CASGTGGAGNQPQHF	TGTGCCAGCGGGACTGGGGGGGCTGGTAATCAGCCCCAGCATTTT
few	TRBV2	NA	TRBJ1-3	CASSAHSGTSSGNTIYF	TGTGCCAGCAGTGCCCACAGCGGAACCAGCTCTGGAAACACCATATATTTT
NA	TRBV28	NA	TRBJ2-1	CASSSPRQGGYNEQFF	TGTGCCAGCAGTTCGCCCCGTCAGGGTGGGTACAATGAGCAGTTCTTC
NA	TRBV9	TRBD2	TRBJ2-1	CASSPFTSGNGNEQFF	TGTGCCAGCAGCCCGTTTACTAGCGGGAATGGGAATGAGCAGTTCTTC
NA	TRBV28	NA	TRBJ2-7	CASSYEGLSYEQYF	TGTGCCAGCAGTTACGAGGGTTTGAGCTACGAGCAGTACTTC
few	TRBV7-9	TRBD1	TRBJ2-7	CASSLEGRRTGSSYEQYF	TGTGCCAGCAGCTTAGAAGGGCGAAGGACAGGGAGCTCCTACGAGCAGTACTTC
few	TRBV9	TRBD1	TRBJ1-1	CASSVDGQGGTEAFF	TGTGCCAGCAGCGTAGATGGACAGGGAGGAACTGAAGCTTTCTTT
NA	TRBV15	NA	TRBJ1-1	CATSSRVGTEAFF	TGTGCCACCAGCAGCAGGGTTGGCACTGAAGCTTTCTTT
few	TRBV11-3	TRBD2	TRBJ2-2	CASSGSGRATGELFF	TGTGCCAGCAGCGGTAGCGGGAGGGCTACCGGGGAGCTGTTTTTT
NA	TRBV9	NA	TRBJ2-7	CASSVDMALVYEQYF	TGTGCCAGCAGCGTGGACATGGCGCTAGTCTACGAGCAGTACTTC
few	TRBV30	NA	TRBJ2-7	CAWSPGGRYEQYF	TGTGCCTGGAGTCCGGGGGGCAGGTACGAGCAGTACTTC
NA	TRBV5-1	TRBD1	TRBJ2-2	CASSPGQGVTGELFF	TGCGCCAGCAGCCCCGGACAGGGGGTGACCGGGGAGCTGTTTTTT